This T cell receptor (beta chain) was captured in a study of cytomegalovirus exposure and HLA in healthy donors (dated by TCRdb to 2016 to 2017). The study in broad terms: In an earlier analysis of 550 to 750 of the donors, less than 350 Gb of sequence data and some 120 million unique TCR beta sequences from about 190 million T cells were reported. An early release that covered some 640 HLA-typed donors contained approximately 300 gigabases of sequencing data and 65 million to 100 million unique TCR sequences. Of the 398 genotyped donors, about 80% fell in the genetic ancestry cluster associated with self-reported Caucasian donors. The aim of the study was to test whether cataloging public T cell receptors could identify signatures of past pathogen exposure. The T cell repertoires of about 700 subjects were profiled by immunosequencing and related to cytomegalovirus serostatus. A separate validation cohort of about 110 different subjects was used in addition to the roughly 670-subject first cohort. The study combined high-throughput TCR immunosequencing, statistical association of individual TCRs with disease status, and machine learning to predict cytomegalovirus infection status. In a later analysis, previously published TCR beta repertoires from fewer than 750 donors were re-analyzed and high-resolution HLA genotyping was added so that TCR occurrence patterns could be studied. Rather than drawing on any new phenotypic data, the later analysis identified candidate immune exposures from TCR beta sequences and the way those sequences occurred across donors. In an earlier analysis of 587 of the donors, high-throughput TCR beta sequencing was used to judge whether each TCR beta V gene segment behaved as functional or pseudogenic. Donor age, sex, ethnicity and CMV serostatus were compiled together with the repertoire data. A later genetic analysis used genome-wide SNP genotypes for about 60% of the 666 donors, treating that subset as a discovery cohort. All discovery cohort repertoires had been generated on a single sequencing platform. HLA typing included class I and class II loci at four-digit resolution. The number of donors typed differed by locus, with roughly 629-640 for A, B, C, DRB1 and DQB1, around 500 for DQA1, some 570 for DPA1, and some 450 for DPB1. Several DR-DQ haplotypes were handled as single units for association and clustering because linkage in the cohort was strong. On average, roughly 240,000 unique TCR beta nucleotide sequences were sequenced per donor among roughly 430 genotyped donors of the cohort, with about 19% of those sequences being non-productive.

The cohort comprised 666 healthy bone marrow donors. All cohort members were sampled while nominally healthy, although unrecorded immune exposures were likely present. The donor tested CMV seronegative and was one of the 352 seronegative cohort members. Every donor gave a peripheral blood sample, and the peripheral blood mononuclear cells from that sample were used for TCR beta sequencing. The Qiagen DNeasy Blood Extraction Kit was used to extract genomic DNA from the blood cell samples. About this clone itself: This clone's antigen is unknown. Base qualities are not at hand, and no much larger clone is one base apart.

Points the paper makes about the study in general: The authors suggested that the approach could potentially be generalized to other disease states and immunological phenotypes. In a later genetic analysis, fewer N-insertions in productive TCRs were reported among donors in an Asian-associated ancestry cluster than the roughly 640-donor mean. Most TCR sequences were observed very rarely across donors, whereas some public TCRs were present in many individuals. Specific HLA alleles were associated with 15,000 to 20,000 TCR beta sequences at a false discovery rate of 0.05 in a later analysis. A further reported finding was that TCR beta sequences accurately predicted the HLA-A and HLA-B alleles for most subjects in the first cohort. A group of highly shared sequence variants was considered likely to be a technical artifact of the sequencing pipeline. Some IMGT-functional V segments, including TRBV6-2 and TRBV6-3, could not be told apart with the 87-base-pair reads, so those segments were excluded. The classifier was reported to diagnose cytomegalovirus status with high specificity and sensitivity in both the original and validation cohorts. Sequencing depth was assumed to be roughly uniform across donors in the presence/absence analyses, though that assumption may not hold. Compared with equally common non-associated chains, HLA-associated TCR beta chains in a later analysis were more clonally expanded and had lower generation probabilities. In an earlier analysis of about 550 of the donors, most TCR beta V segments were observed in productive rearrangements about 90% or about 30% of the time, broadly matching IMGT annotations. A few of the identified cytomegalovirus-associated TCR beta chains were confirmed in vitro to be specific for cytomegalovirus antigens. The study gave a list of about 150 TCR beta chains associated with cytomegalovirus. Because HLA typing was unavailable for some donors at each locus, only the typed subset was used in association tests. According to a later analysis, parvovirus B19, influenza, CMV and Epstein-Barr virus appeared linked to several top co-occurrence clusters. Correlated functional status among segregating V segments might reflect linkage disequilibrium, but an unknown experimental factor could not be ruled out. Only TCR beta chains were sequenced in this cohort, and the absence of alpha or paired-chain data limited detectable features. In a later analysis, the rate of TCR association differed among HLA loci, with DRB1 alleles having the most associated TCRs and HLA-C alleles having the fewest. In a later genetic analysis, a missense DCLRE1C variant was associated with V-gene and J-gene trimming of TCR beta chains, and the association was replicated in an independent cohort. Immune exposure information for the cohort was limited to CMV serostatus. Strong co-occurrence of HLA alleles, especially DR and DQ, made assigning TCR associations to individual alleles difficult. Because counts were too low, more than 15 rarely observed V segments, including chromosome 9 orphons, were left out of the earlier analysis of approximately 500 of the donors. Most CMV-associated TCR beta chains appeared to be HLA-restricted in a later analysis, and the HLA associations seemed to be driven largely by CMV exposure.

Inclusive of the bounding cysteine and phenylalanine, the CDR3 is 15 residues long. Just CDR3 DNA is preserved here, 45 bases in frame from base 1. CDR1 LNHDA and CDR2 SQIVND are derived from the germline V gene (reference sequence). Relative to germline, V is 3 bases shorter and J is 3 bases shorter, with 12 bases between their ends. The library was made by the immunoSEQ multiplex PCR assay. For the multiplex PCR, a mixture combining 60 forward primers for TCR Vbeta segments and 13 reverse primers for TCR Jbeta segments was used. A multiplex PCR assay on genomic DNA amplified the CDR3 region of rearranged TCR beta genes. On the Illumina HiSeq System, the amplified TCR beta libraries were sequenced as 87-base-pair reads. Per the original workflow: A later analysis counted some 80 million unique TCR beta chains across the 550 to 700 repertoires, and about 10 million of these chains were shared by at least two donors. A nearest-neighbor algorithm error-corrected the raw reads and collapsed the reads into unique sequences, merging closely related sequences to remove PCR and sequencing errors. To assign V, D and J gene segments, CDR3 sequences were aligned to IMGT reference sequences. For a sequence to be retained, a match of at least six nucleotides to both a V gene segment and a J gene segment was required. Rearrangements were classified as productive when the CDR3 lacked stop codons and remained in frame with V and J, and all other rearrangements were classified as non-productive. CDR3 was defined by IMGT convention, running from the second conserved V-encoded cysteine to the conserved J-encoded phenylalanine. In an earlier analysis of 587 of the donors, sequences lacking an unambiguous match to a single V gene segment were excluded. In an earlier analysis of 450 to 750 of the donors, a V segment was called functional when productive rearrangements were above 56.7%, and segregating when the standard deviation between donors exceeded 5%. A statistical classification framework was built for diagnosing cytomegalovirus status from the catalog of TCR beta chain sequences. In a later analysis, TCR nucleotide sequences were compared against IMGT/GENE-DB human TR gene sequences so that V and J genes could be assigned. In a later analysis, CDR3 sequences and most-parsimonious VDJ recombination scenarios were assigned using the TCRdist pipeline. In a later analysis, each TCR beta chain was defined by its CDR3 amino acid sequence together with its V-gene family, and reads without a unique V-gene family were excluded. A later analysis removed 592 highly shared, low-generation-probability nucleotide sequences to deal with suspected cross-contamination and a sequencing artifact. In a later analysis, a clonal expansion index was calculated for each public chain from normalized within-repertoire ranks of inferred template counts. Generation probabilities in a later analysis came from a VDJ recombination model fitted to out-of-frame rearrangements, and those results were checked against IGoR. A later analysis scored TCR-TCR, TCR-HLA and TCR-CMV co-occurrence with hypergeometric tests, applying a repertoire-size bias correction to TCR pairs. A later analysis estimated false discovery rates by permuting HLA or CMV assignments 20 times. A later analysis grouped co-occurring TCRs with DBSCAN, adding TCRdist sequence similarity when clustering within HLA-allele-positive subsets. Co-occurrence clustering excluded repertoires with fewer than 30,000 or more than 120,000 public chains, plus five with anomalous nucleotide sharing. This is the immuneACCESS table as TCRdb keeps it, with only in-frame sequences that have V and J called. A part of the clones is gone; compared with another copy, unresolved V genes explain less than half, and the rest is unexplained. V and J calls and clone size are given by that table; D and trimming were obtained from the DNA. This sample has approximately 140,000 clones in its table, and 75% to 80% of those were observed once. 4.9% of the sample comes from the top ten.

Sequencing was done on a sample of PBMCs. Recombination linked TRBV19 to TRBJ1-5; a confident D gene designation cannot be given. The clonotype comes from a woman between 45 and 65 years old in good health and CMV-seronegative. The DNA reads TGTGCCAGTAGTATGGGTGGGCAACCCAATCAGCCCCAGCATTTT. Its translation is CASSMGGQPNQPQHF.